Listed below are T cell receptor beta chains from one sample, sequenced in a study of Ad26.COV2.S vaccination and SARS-CoV-2 variants. Clones were sequenced by immunoSEQ multiplex PCR, and TCRdb holds only the in-frame ones, with some missing. The sample records 380,000 or so clones, 83% being singletons. The sequenced sample was peripheral blood, obtained in a trial of Ad26.COV2.S vaccine versus placebo. The receptors derive from a person between 18 and 60 years old who received the Ad26.COV2.S COVID-19 vaccine or a placebo. Both conserved end residues are part of each CDR3. The order of the fields is J gene, D gene, CDR3 length, V gene, clone size, CDR3 protein, CDR3 DNA. D genes are given only for firm matches. The listing skips clone size in some rows; elsewhere it reads once, few, many or a size class.

j_gene: TRBJ1-5
d_gene: NA
len: 12
v_gene: TRBV2
abundance: few
CDR3aa: CASNRAGQPQHF
CDR3nt: TGTGCCAGCAACAGAGCGGGTCAGCCCCAGCATTTT

j_gene: TRBJ1-2
d_gene: NA
len: 16
v_gene: TRBV4-3
abundance: NA
CDR3aa: CASSHDSAAGGYGYTF
CDR3nt: TGCGCCAGCAGCCATGACTCGGCAGCGGGGGGCTATGGCTACACCTTC

j_gene: TRBJ1-4
d_gene: TRBD1
len: 13
v_gene: TRBV18
abundance: NA
CDR3aa: CASSPGQGEKLFF
CDR3nt: TGTGCCAGCTCACCGGGACAGGGGGAAAAACTGTTTTTT

j_gene: TRBJ1-1
d_gene: NA
len: 14
v_gene: TRBV13
abundance: once
CDR3aa: CASSPVHGHTEAFF
CDR3nt: TGTGCCAGCAGCCCCGTTCATGGGCACACTGAAGCTTTCTTT

j_gene: TRBJ1-4
d_gene: NA
len: 16
v_gene: TRBV3-1/TRBV3-2
abundance: NA
CDR3aa: CASSPPMTATNEKLFF
CDR3nt: TGTGCCAGCAGCCCCCCCATGACAGCAACTAATGAAAAACTGTTTTTT

j_gene: TRBJ2-1
d_gene: TRBD2
len: 15
v_gene: TRBV5-1
abundance: NA
CDR3aa: CASTWSGGSMNEQFF
CDR3nt: TGCGCCAGCACCTGGTCTGGCGGGAGTATGAATGAGCAGTTCTTC

j_gene: TRBJ1-1
d_gene: TRBD1
len: 15
v_gene: TRBV6-5
abundance: NA
CDR3aa: CASSTSGTGFFEAFF
CDR3nt: TGTGCCAGCAGTACCTCCGGGACAGGGTTCTTCGAAGCTTTCTTT

j_gene: TRBJ2-3
d_gene: TRBD2
len: 16
v_gene: TRBV4-2
abundance: NA
CDR3aa: CASSQAQGSGRNTQYF
CDR3nt: TGTGCCAGCAGCCAAGCCCAAGGTAGCGGGAGGAATACGCAGTATTTT

j_gene: TRBJ1-5
d_gene: NA
len: 18
v_gene: TRBV4-3
abundance: NA
CDR3aa: CASSQDWSAPSLLLPQHF
CDR3nt: TGCGCCAGCAGCCAAGACTGGTCAGCTCCCTCGCTACTTTTACCCCAGCATTTT

j_gene: TRBJ2-5
d_gene: NA
len: 17
v_gene: TRBV4-2
abundance: NA
CDR3aa: CASSQETGTATQETQYF
CDR3nt: TGTGCCAGCAGCCAAGAAACCGGGACGGCAACACAAGAGACCCAGTACTTC

j_gene: TRBJ2-5
d_gene: NA
len: 14
v_gene: TRBV6-6
abundance: NA
CDR3aa: CASSYRQFEETQYF
CDR3nt: TGTGCCAGCAGTTATCGACAGTTTGAAGAGACCCAGTACTTC

j_gene: TRBJ1-5
d_gene: TRBD1
len: 16
v_gene: TRBV24-1
abundance: NA
CDR3aa: CATSDSAGGRGQPQHF
CDR3nt: TGTGCCACCAGTGATTCAGCAGGGGGCAGGGGGCAGCCCCAGCATTTT

j_gene: TRBJ2-7
d_gene: TRBD2
len: 14
v_gene: TRBV29-1
abundance: NA
CDR3aa: CSVEGVSGTYEQYF
CDR3nt: TGCAGCGTTGAAGGGGTTAGCGGGACCTACGAGCAGTACTTC

j_gene: TRBJ2-5
d_gene: NA
len: 13
v_gene: TRBV13
abundance: NA
CDR3aa: CASSLKRSETQYF
CDR3nt: TGTGCCAGCAGCTTAAAACGGTCCGAGACCCAGTACTTC

j_gene: TRBJ2-7
d_gene: NA
len: 13
v_gene: TRBV4-2
abundance: NA
CDR3aa: CASSQTGSYEQYF
CDR3nt: TGTGCCAGCAGCCAGACTGGGTCCTACGAGCAGTACTTC

j_gene: TRBJ1-1
d_gene: NA
len: 16
v_gene: TRBV18
abundance: NA
CDR3aa: CASSPAGPQGYTEAFF
CDR3nt: TGTGCCAGCTCACCCGCGGGCCCCCAGGGTTACACTGAAGCTTTCTTT

j_gene: TRBJ2-5
d_gene: NA
len: 13
v_gene: TRBV7-9
abundance: NA
CDR3aa: CASSSDYLETQYF
CDR3nt: TGTGCCAGCAGCTCGGACTATTTAGAGACCCAGTACTTC

j_gene: TRBJ2-7
d_gene: NA
len: 15
v_gene: TRBV15
abundance: NA
CDR3aa: CATSSPGKGSYEQYF
CDR3nt: TGTGCCACCAGCAGCCCTGGCAAAGGGTCCTACGAGCAGTACTTC

j_gene: TRBJ2-6
d_gene: NA
len: 16
v_gene: TRBV18
abundance: NA
CDR3aa: CASSPRSGTGANVLTF
CDR3nt: TGTGCCAGCTCACCACGGTCTGGAACTGGGGCCAACGTCCTGACTTTC

j_gene: TRBJ2-7
d_gene: TRBD1
len: 14
v_gene: TRBV11-2
abundance: NA
CDR3aa: CASTRDRGSYEQYF
CDR3nt: TGTGCCAGCACCCGGGACAGGGGCTCCTACGAGCAGTACTTC

j_gene: TRBJ2-7
d_gene: NA
len: 13
v_gene: TRBV2
abundance: NA
CDR3aa: CASKTGRSYEQYF
CDR3nt: TGTGCCAGCAAGACAGGGAGGTCCTACGAGCAGTACTTC

j_gene: TRBJ2-3
d_gene: NA
len: 15
v_gene: TRBV7-2
abundance: NA
CDR3aa: CASSLFGFRADTQYF
CDR3nt: TGTGCCAGCAGTCTTTTTGGGTTTCGCGCAGATACGCAGTATTTT

j_gene: TRBJ1-4
d_gene: TRBD1
len: 15
v_gene: TRBV2
abundance: NA
CDR3aa: CASSQQGAGNEKLFF
CDR3nt: TGTGCCAGCAGCCAACAGGGGGCCGGTAATGAAAAACTGTTTTTT

j_gene: TRBJ1-5
d_gene: NA
len: 14
v_gene: TRBV7-9
abundance: once
CDR3aa: CASSPGTGNQPQHF
CDR3nt: TGTGCCAGCAGCCCCGGGACGGGCAATCAGCCCCAGCATTTT

j_gene: TRBJ1-1
d_gene: NA
len: 18
v_gene: TRBV5-1
abundance: NA
CDR3aa: CASSEGKQEWRGNTEAFF
CDR3nt: TGCGCCAGCAGCGAGGGAAAGCAAGAGTGGAGGGGTAACACTGAAGCTTTCTTT

j_gene: TRBJ2-3
d_gene: NA
len: 14
v_gene: TRBV5-1
abundance: NA
CDR3aa: CASSLEQGTDTQYF
CDR3nt: TGCGCCAGCAGCTTGGAGCAGGGCACAGATACGCAGTATTTT

j_gene: TRBJ2-2
d_gene: TRBD1
len: 15
v_gene: TRBV7-6
abundance: NA
CDR3aa: CASSLWDRSTGELFF
CDR3nt: TGTGCCAGCAGCTTATGGGACAGATCCACCGGGGAGCTGTTTTTT

j_gene: TRBJ1-2
d_gene: TRBD1
len: 13
v_gene: TRBV30
abundance: NA
CDR3aa: CAWSVQGGRGYTF
CDR3nt: TGTGCCTGGAGTGTACAGGGGGGGCGCGGCTACACCTTC

j_gene: TRBJ1-4
d_gene: NA
len: 13
v_gene: TRBV5-4
abundance: NA
CDR3aa: CASSGEDNEKLFF
CDR3nt: TGTGCCAGCAGCGGAGAGGATAATGAAAAACTGTTTTTT

j_gene: TRBJ2-3
d_gene: NA
len: 14
v_gene: TRBV7-6
abundance: NA
CDR3aa: CASSLAGGSDTQYF
CDR3nt: TGTGCCAGCAGCTTAGCCGGGGGCTCGGATACGCAGTATTTT

j_gene: TRBJ2-2
d_gene: NA
len: 16
v_gene: TRBV2
abundance: NA
CDR3aa: CASSSRAGDKGGELFF
CDR3nt: TGTGCCAGCAGTTCCCGGGCCGGGGATAAGGGCGGGGAGCTGTTTTTT

j_gene: TRBJ2-5
d_gene: NA
len: 13
v_gene: TRBV7-3
abundance: few
CDR3aa: CASSSRRRETQYF
CDR3nt: TGTGCCAGCAGCTCCCGTCGGAGAGAGACCCAGTACTTC

j_gene: TRBJ2-5
d_gene: TRBD2
len: 18
v_gene: TRBV19
abundance: NA
CDR3aa: CASSDRAGGPSIGETQYF
CDR3nt: TGTGCCAGTAGTGACAGAGCGGGAGGGCCATCAATAGGAGAGACCCAGTACTTC

j_gene: TRBJ1-2
d_gene: NA
len: 14
v_gene: TRBV15
abundance: once
CDR3aa: CATSRDRGNYGYTF
CDR3nt: TGTGCCACCAGCAGAGATCGGGGTAACTATGGCTACACCTTC

j_gene: TRBJ1-2
d_gene: NA
len: 12
v_gene: TRBV6-5
abundance: NA
CDR3aa: CATLQQGYGYTF
CDR3nt: TGTGCCACACTCCAACAGGGTTACGGCTACACCTTC

j_gene: TRBJ2-7
d_gene: NA
len: 15
v_gene: TRBV7-9
abundance: NA
CDR3aa: CASSLVGPDLYEQYF
CDR3nt: TGTGCCAGCAGCTTAGTCGGTCCGGACTTGTACGAGCAGTACTTC

j_gene: TRBJ1-1
d_gene: NA
len: 16
v_gene: TRBV11-2
abundance: few
CDR3aa: CASSLVEGGANTEAFF
CDR3nt: TGTGCCAGCAGCTTAGTGGAGGGGGGCGCAAACACTGAAGCTTTCTTT